Here is one TCR beta chain with its context. Its antigen remains unknown. With 60 Vbeta and 13 Jbeta primers, the PCR was carried out. Assay used: immunoSEQ multiplex PCR; TCRdb lists only in-frame clones, some missing. Here the sample spans around 130,000 clones, around 70% being singletons. With 8 bases clipped from V and 2 bases from J, the junction kept 4 bases outside the gene matches. The CDR3 contains 14 residues. In germline, CDR1 is LGHNA, CDR2 YNFKEQ. This entry comes from a study of cytomegalovirus exposure and HLA in healthy donors. Notes on the study in general: Reported results showed that the classifier diagnosed cytomegalovirus status with high specificity and sensitivity. Per a later analysis, 18,000 or so TCR beta sequences showed association with HLA alleles at 0.05 false discovery rate.

Sequencing was done on a sample of PBMCs. The chain couples TRBV4-2 to TRBJ2-2; 8 bases fit TRBD1. The TCR was taken from a man aged 30 to 39 in good health and CMV-seronegative. The CDR3 spells CASHGQGNTGELFF. The CDR3 nucleotides read TGTGCCAGCCACGGACAGGGAAACACCGGGGAGCTGTTTTTT.